Sequencing of this T cell receptor beta chain was carried out in a study of blood T cell repertoires in COVID-19. Using immunoSEQ multiplex PCR, the repertoire was profiled, and TCRdb retains in-frame clones only, with some absent. The sample includes about 260,000 clones, approximately 90% of them seen just once. This CDR3 is built from 15 residues. V was trimmed by 3 bases and J by 5 bases, leaving 13 bases between them. The germline CDR1 and CDR2 sequences are MDHEN and SYDVKM. The chain has TRBV28 and TRBJ2-2, with D possibly TRBD2 on 5 matching bases. The sequence was obtained from a man aged 40-49 years who had been exposed to COVID-19. Specimen: PBMCs or T cells enriched from blood (not recorded which). Here the CDR3 reads CASSLKGAVTGELFF. CDR3 nucleotides: TGTGCCAGCAGTTTGAAGGGAGCTGTTACCGGGGAGCTGTTTTTT. The whole variable domain, remainder taken from reference TRBV28 and TRBJ2-2, is DVKVTQSSRYLVKRTGEKVFLECVQDMDHENMFWYRQDPGLGLRLIYFSYDVKMKEKGDIPEGYSVSREKKERFSLILESASTNQTSMYLCASSLKGAVTGELFFGEGSRLTVL.